A selection of T cell receptor beta chains follows, all from one sample in a study of shared clonotypes between healthy human individuals. The assay was immunoSEQ multiplex PCR, and TCRdb's table has in-frame clones only and misses some. The repertoire holds about 480,000 clones, with 60% to 80% as singletons. Sequenced: PBMCs. The receptor set was obtained from a woman aged 40 to 50 in good health. Some clones in this sample may be carry-over from other donors' samples. Both conserved end residues are part of each CDR3. The listing skips clone size in some rows; elsewhere it reads once, few, many or a size class.

>TRBV19|TRBJ2-7|.
CASSRRREGYEQYF
>TRBV10-3|TRBJ2-3|.
CAISAGLAGAQDTQYF
>TRBV11-3|TRBJ1-1|.
CASSYGVNTEAFF
>TRBV9|TRBJ2-3|.
CASSPPKLAGVPDTQYF
>TRBV19|TRBJ1-5|.
CASSIRGNQPQHF
>TRBV9|TRBJ2-6|many
CASSVTPSSGANVLTF
>TRBV18|TRBJ2-3|.
CASSPEGTDTQYF
>TRBV5-1|.|.
CASSSGDWSYEQYF
>TRBV7-2|TRBJ2-3|.
CASSQDRGGTDTQYF
>TRBV5-5|TRBJ1-1|once
CASSRDPWGTEAFF
>TRBV9|TRBJ2-3|.
CASSVPEGSTDTQYF